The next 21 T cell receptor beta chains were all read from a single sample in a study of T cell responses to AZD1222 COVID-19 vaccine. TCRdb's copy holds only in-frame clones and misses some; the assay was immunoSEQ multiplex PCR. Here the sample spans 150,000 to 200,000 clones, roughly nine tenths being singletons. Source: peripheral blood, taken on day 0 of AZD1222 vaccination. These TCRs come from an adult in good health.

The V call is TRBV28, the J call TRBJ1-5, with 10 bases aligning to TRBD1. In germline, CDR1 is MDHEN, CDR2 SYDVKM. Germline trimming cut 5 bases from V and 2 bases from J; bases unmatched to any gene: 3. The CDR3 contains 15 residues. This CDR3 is CASSLGTGGNQPQHF. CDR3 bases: TGTGCCAGCAGTCTGGGGACAGGGGGCAATCAGCCCCAGCATTTT.

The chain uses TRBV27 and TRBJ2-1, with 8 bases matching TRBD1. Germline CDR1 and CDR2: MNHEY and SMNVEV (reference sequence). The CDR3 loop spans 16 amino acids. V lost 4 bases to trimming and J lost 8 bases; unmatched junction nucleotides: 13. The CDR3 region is CASSSLGTGPGDEQFF. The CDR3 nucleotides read TGTGCCAGCAGTTCCCTCGGGACAGGCCCGGGAGATGAGCAGTTCTTC.

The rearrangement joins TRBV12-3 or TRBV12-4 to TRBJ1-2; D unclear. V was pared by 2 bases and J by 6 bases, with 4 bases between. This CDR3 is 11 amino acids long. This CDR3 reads CASSLLDGYTF. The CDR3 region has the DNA TGTGCCAGCAGTTTATTGGATGGCTACACCTTC.

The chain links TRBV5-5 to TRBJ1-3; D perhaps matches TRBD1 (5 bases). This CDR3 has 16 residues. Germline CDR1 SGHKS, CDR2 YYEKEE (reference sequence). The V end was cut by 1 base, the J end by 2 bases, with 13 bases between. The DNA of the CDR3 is TGTGCCAGCAGCTTGTATGGGGGAGAGGCTGGAAACACCATATATTTT. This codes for CASSLYGGEAGNTIYF.

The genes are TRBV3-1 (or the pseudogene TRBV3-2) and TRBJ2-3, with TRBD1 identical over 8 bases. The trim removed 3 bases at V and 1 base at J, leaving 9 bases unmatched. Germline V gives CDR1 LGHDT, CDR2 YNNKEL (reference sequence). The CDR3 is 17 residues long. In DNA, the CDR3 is TGTGCCAGCAGCCACAGACAGGGGCAACTCCGCACAGATACGCAGTATTTT. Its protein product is CASSHRQGQLRTDTQYF.

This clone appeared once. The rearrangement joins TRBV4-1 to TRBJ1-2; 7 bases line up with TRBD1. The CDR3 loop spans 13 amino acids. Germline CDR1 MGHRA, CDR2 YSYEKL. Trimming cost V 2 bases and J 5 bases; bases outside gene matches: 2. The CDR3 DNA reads TGCGCCAGCAGCCAAACGACAGGGTATGGCTACACCTTC. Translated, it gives CASSQTTGYGYTF.

The CDR3, as DNA: TGTGCCAGTACCCAAGGGATTGCAACTAATGAAAAACTGTTTTTT. This codes for CASTQGIATNEKLFF. This chain uses TRBV19 with TRBJ1-4; no reliable D call. Germline assignment: CDR1 LNHDA and CDR2 SQIVND (reference sequence). The CDR3 is made up of 15 amino acids. V lost 7 bases, J lost 0 bases, and 12 bases lay in between. Full variable domain (remainder filled in from reference TRBV19 and TRBJ1-4): DGGITQSPKYLFRKEGQNVTLSCEQNLNHDAMYWYRQDPGQGLRLIYYSQIVNDFQKGDIAEGYSVSREKKESFPLTVTSAQKNPTAFYLCASTQGIATNEKLFFGSGTQLSVL.

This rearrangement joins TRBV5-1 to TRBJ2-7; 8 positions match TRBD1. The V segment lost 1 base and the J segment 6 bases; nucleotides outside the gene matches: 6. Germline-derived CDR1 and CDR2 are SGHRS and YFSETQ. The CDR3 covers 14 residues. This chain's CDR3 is CASSLTGGPLEQYF. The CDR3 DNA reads TGCGCCAGCAGCTTGACAGGGGGTCCCCTCGAGCAGTACTTC.

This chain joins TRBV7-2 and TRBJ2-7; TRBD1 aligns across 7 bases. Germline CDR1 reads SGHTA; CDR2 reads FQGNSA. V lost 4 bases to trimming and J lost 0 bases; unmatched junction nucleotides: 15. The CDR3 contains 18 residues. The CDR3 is CASSSDLAGTVFSYEQYF. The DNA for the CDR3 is TGTGCCAGCAGCTCAGATCTCGCCGGGACAGTGTTCTCCTACGAGCAGTACTTC.

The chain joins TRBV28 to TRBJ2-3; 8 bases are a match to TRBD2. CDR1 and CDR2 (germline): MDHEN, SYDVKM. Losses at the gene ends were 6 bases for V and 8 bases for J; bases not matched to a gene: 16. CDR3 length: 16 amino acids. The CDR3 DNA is TGTGCCAGCAGCCCATTGACTAGCGTGGATGGTGGTACGCAGTATTTT. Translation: CASSPLTSVDGGTQYF.

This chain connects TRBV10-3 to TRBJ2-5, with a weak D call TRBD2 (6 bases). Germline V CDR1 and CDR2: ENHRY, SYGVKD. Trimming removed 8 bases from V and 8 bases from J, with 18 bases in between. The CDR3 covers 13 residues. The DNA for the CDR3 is TGTGCCATCGGACCGGGACTCAGTTCTACCCAGTACTTC. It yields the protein CAIGPGLSSTQYF.

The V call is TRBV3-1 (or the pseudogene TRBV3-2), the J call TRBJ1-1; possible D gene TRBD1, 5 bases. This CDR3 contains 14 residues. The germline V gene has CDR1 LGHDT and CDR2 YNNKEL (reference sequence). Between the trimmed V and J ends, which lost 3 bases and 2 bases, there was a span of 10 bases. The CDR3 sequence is CASSHTTANTEAFF. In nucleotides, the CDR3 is TGTGCCAGCAGCCACACGACAGCTAACACTGAAGCTTTCTTT.

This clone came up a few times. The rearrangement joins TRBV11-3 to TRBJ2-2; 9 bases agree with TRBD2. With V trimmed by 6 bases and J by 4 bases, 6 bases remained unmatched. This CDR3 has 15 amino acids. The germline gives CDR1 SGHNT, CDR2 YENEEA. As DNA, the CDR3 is TGTGCCAGCAGACCTCATAGCGGGAGCACCGGGGAGCTGTTTTTT. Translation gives CASRPHSGSTGELFF.

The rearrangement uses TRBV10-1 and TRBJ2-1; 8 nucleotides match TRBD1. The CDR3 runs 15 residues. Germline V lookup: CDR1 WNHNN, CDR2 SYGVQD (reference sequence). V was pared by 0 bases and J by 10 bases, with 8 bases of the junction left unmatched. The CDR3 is CASSESPGTGQEQFF. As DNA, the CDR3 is TGCGCCAGCAGTGAGTCCCCGGGGACAGGTCAAGAGCAGTTCTTC.

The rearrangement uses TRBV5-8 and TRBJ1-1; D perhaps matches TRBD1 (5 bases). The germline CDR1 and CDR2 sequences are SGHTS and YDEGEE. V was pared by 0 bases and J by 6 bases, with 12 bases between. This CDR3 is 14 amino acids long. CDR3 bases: TGTGCCAGCAGCTTGGCGGGGGTTCGGGCTGAAGCTTTCTTT. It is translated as CASSLAGVRAEAFF.

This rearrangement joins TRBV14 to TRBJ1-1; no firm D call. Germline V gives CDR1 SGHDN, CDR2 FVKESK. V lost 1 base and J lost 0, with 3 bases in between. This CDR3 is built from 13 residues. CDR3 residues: CASSQALNTEAFF. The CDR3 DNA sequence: TGTGCCAGCAGCCAAGCACTGAACACTGAAGCTTTCTTT.

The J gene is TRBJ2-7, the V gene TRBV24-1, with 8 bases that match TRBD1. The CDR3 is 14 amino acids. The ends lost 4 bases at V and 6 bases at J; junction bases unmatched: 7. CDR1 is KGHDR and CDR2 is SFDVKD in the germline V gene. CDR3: CATSDHQGTGEQYF. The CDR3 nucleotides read TGTGCCACCAGTGACCACCAGGGGACAGGCGAGCAGTACTTC.

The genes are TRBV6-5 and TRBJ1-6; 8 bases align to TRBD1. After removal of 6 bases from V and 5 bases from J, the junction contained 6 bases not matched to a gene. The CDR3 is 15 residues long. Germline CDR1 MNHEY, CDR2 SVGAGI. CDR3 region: CASRPGGEHNSPLHF. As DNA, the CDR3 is TGTGCCAGCAGACCAGGGGGCGAGCATAATTCACCCCTCCACTTT.

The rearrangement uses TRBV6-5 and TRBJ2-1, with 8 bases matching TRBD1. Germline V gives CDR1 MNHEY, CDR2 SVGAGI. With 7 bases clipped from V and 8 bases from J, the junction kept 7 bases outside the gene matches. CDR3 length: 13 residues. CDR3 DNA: TGTGCCAGCAACAGGGGGTTTCGGGATGAGCAGTTCTTC. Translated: CASNRGFRDEQFF.

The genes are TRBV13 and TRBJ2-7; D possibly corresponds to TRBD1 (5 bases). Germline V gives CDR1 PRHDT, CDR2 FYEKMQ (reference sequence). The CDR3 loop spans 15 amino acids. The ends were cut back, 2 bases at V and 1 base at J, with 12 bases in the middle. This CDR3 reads CASSLSGSASYEQYF. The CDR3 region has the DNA TGTGCCAGCAGCTTATCAGGGTCGGCTTCCTACGAGCAGTACTTC.

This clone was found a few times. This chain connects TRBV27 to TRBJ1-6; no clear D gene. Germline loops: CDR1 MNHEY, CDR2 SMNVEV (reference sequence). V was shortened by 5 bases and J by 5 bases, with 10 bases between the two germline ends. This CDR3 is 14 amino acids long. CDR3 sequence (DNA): TGTGCCAGCAGTGGAGGACCAAATAATTCACCCCTCCACTTT. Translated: CASSGGPNNSPLHF.